These 25 T cell receptor beta chains share one sample of origin, sequenced in a study of blood T cell repertoires in COVID-19. The repertoire was sequenced with immunoSEQ multiplex PCR; TCRdb's copy has only in-frame clones and lacks some. The table includes approximately 220,000 clones, around 82% detected once. The sequencing input was PBMCs or T cells enriched from blood (not recorded which). The receptor set was obtained from a woman in her forties who had been exposed to COVID-19.

The chain employs TRBV15 and TRBJ2-7; 11 bases fit TRBD1. This CDR3 region has 13 residues. The germline V gene has CDR1 LNHNV and CDR2 YYDKDF (reference sequence). J gave up 4 bases and V 5 bases, and 1 base lay outside the gene matches. The CDR3 loop reads CATSGQGAYEQYF. The CDR3 region has the DNA TGTGCCACCAGCGGACAGGGGGCTTACGAGCAGTACTTC.

This chain uses TRBV5-4 with TRBJ2-5; D might be TRBD2 (6 bases). The CDR3 covers 14 residues. Germline CDR1 is SGHNT and CDR2 is YYREEE (reference sequence). V was clipped by 10 bases and J by 1 base, with 17 bases between them. The CDR3 coding sequence is TGTGCCGTATCCGGGACTTCAATCCAAGAGACCCAGTACTTC. Translation: CAVSGTSIQETQYF.

The genes are TRBV19 and TRBJ2-7, with D maybe TRBD2 (6 bases). The CDR3 loop spans 15 amino acids. V lost 5 bases, J lost 7 bases, and 21 bases lay in between. The germline CDR1 and CDR2 sequences are LNHDA and SQIVND (reference sequence). The CDR3 region has the DNA TGTGCCAGTAGTTACCGGGACTCCCTCGTGGCTGAGCAGTACTTC. Its translation: CASSYRDSLVAEQYF. The variable domain in full, with the rest retrieved from reference TRBV19 and TRBJ2-7, is DGGITQSPKYLFRKEGQNVTLSCEQNLNHDAMYWYRQDPGQGLRLIYYSQIVNDFQKGDIAEGYSVSREKKESFPLTVTSAQKNPTAFYLCASSYRDSLVAEQYFGPGTRLTVT.

This sequence joins TRBV7-2 and TRBJ1-2, with D possibly being TRBD1 (5 bases). The V and J ends lost 5 bases and 5 bases respectively, with 15 bases between them. This CDR3 has 14 amino acids. In germline, CDR1 is SGHTA, CDR2 FQGNSA. CDR3 loop: CASSVTRQLYGYTF. CDR3 coding DNA: TGTGCCAGCAGCGTCACGAGACAGTTGTATGGCTACACCTTC.

This clone is a singleton in its sample. J is TRBJ1-1 and V is TRBV18; D possibly corresponds to TRBD1 (6 bases). The CDR3 length is 16 residues. Per the germline V gene, CDR1 is KGHSH and CDR2 is LQKENI. The V and J ends lost 6 bases and 0 bases respectively, with 17 bases between them. Written as DNA, the CDR3 is TGTGCCAGCTCTACGGGGGGCCCCTTCATGAACACTGAAGCTTTCTTT. Its translation is CASSTGGPFMNTEAFF.

J is TRBJ1-2 and V is TRBV28; 7 nucleotides line up with TRBD1. This CDR3 spans 17 amino acids. From germline, CDR1 is MDHEN and CDR2 SYDVKM. The trim removed 3 bases at V and 1 base at J, leaving 11 bases unmatched. The CDR3 here is CASSLMGQTYYNYGYTF. The DNA for the CDR3 is TGTGCCAGCAGTTTGATGGGACAGACCTATTATAACTATGGCTACACCTTC.

The chain recombines TRBV13 with TRBJ1-2; 8 bases line up with TRBD1. V lost 1 base, J lost 4 bases, and 2 bases stayed unmatched. The germline gives CDR1 PRHDT, CDR2 FYEKMQ (reference sequence). The CDR3 consists of 14 residues. In nucleotides, the CDR3 is TGTGCCAGCAGCTTAGCCGGGACAGGCTATGGCTACACCTTC. Protein sequence: CASSLAGTGYGYTF.

The J gene is TRBJ1-2, the V gene TRBV3-1 (or the pseudogene TRBV3-2); 8 bases match TRBD1. V lost 4 bases and J lost 5; bases outside the gene matches: 9. This CDR3 region has 15 residues. Per germline, CDR1 LGHDT and CDR2 YNNKEL (reference sequence). The CDR3 sequence: CASSPFDRGGYGYTF. The CDR3 bases are TGTGCCAGCAGCCCGTTCGACAGGGGAGGATATGGCTACACCTTC.

The chain is built from TRBV7-8 and TRBJ2-1; no clear D gene. CDR3 length: 13 residues. Germline CDR1 and CDR2: SGHVS and FQNEAQ. Trimming removed 5 bases from V and 6 bases from J, with 11 bases in between. The CDR3 nucleotides are TGTGCCAGCAGCCTCCGAACATCCAATGAGCAGTTCTTC. Translated, it gives CASSLRTSNEQFF. Full variable domain (outside the CDR3, taken from reference TRBV7-8 and TRBJ2-1): GAGVSQSPRYKVAKRGQDVALRCDPISGHVSLFWYQQALGQGPEFLTYFQNEAQLDKSGLPSDRFFAERPEGSVSTLKIQRTQQEDSAVYLCASSLRTSNEQFFGPGTRLTVL.

J is TRBJ1-1 and V is TRBV12-3 or TRBV12-4; TRBD1 agrees at 7 bases. CDR3 size: 13 residues. V shed 1 base and J 4 bases; nucleotides not matched to a gene: 0. The CDR3 reads CASSLGDSTEAFF. The CDR3 DNA reads TGTGCCAGCAGTTTAGGGGACAGCACTGAAGCTTTCTTT.

The chain is built from TRBV7-8 and TRBJ2-7; possible D gene TRBD2, 6 bases. Trimming shortened V by 8 bases and J by 0 bases, and 17 bases separated the two germline ends. The length of the CDR3 is 15 residues. Germline values: CDR1 SGHVS, CDR2 FQNEAQ. The CDR3 is CASSLLGRSSYEQYF. The CDR3 coding sequence is TGTGCCAGCTCTCTCCTTGGGAGGAGCTCCTACGAGCAGTACTTC. Full variable domain (rest looked up from reference TRBV7-8 and TRBJ2-7): GAGVSQSPRYKVAKRGQDVALRCDPISGHVSLFWYQQALGQGPEFLTYFQNEAQLDKSGLPSDRFFAERPEGSVSTLKIQRTQQEDSAVYLCASSLLGRSSYEQYFGPGTRLTVT.

This chain joins TRBV9 and TRBJ1-1, with D hard to call. This CDR3 comprises 14 residues. CDR1 and CDR2 (germline): SGDLS, YYNGEE. The V end lost 2 bases, the J end lost 4 bases, and 12 bases lay between the germline ends. This chain's CDR3 is CASSVTRVGTEAFF. The CDR3 DNA sequence: TGTGCCAGCAGCGTTACGAGGGTAGGCACTGAAGCTTTCTTT.

This clone was observed a handful of times. V usage is TRBV7-2 and J usage is TRBJ1-5, with a weak D call TRBD1 (6 bases). The CDR3 spans 13 residues. Germline V CDR1 and CDR2: SGHTA, FQGNSA. V was shortened by 6 bases and J by 4 bases, with 10 bases between the two germline ends. The CDR3 loop is CASRGQNNQPQHF. As DNA, the CDR3 is TGTGCCAGCAGAGGACAGAATAATCAGCCCCAGCATTTT.

The chain employs TRBV5-1 and TRBJ1-2; weak D call: TRBD1 (6 bases). Germline assignment: CDR1 SGHRS and CDR2 YFSETQ. V lost 2 bases to trimming and J lost 8 bases, with 10 bases between them. The CDR3 consists of 12 residues. The DNA for the CDR3 is TGCGCCAGCAGCTTTTTAGGGGGAGGCTACACCTTC. This gives the protein CASSFLGGGYTF.

The CDR3 loop is CASSPGGFGNTIYF. Written as DNA, the CDR3 is TGTGCCAGCAGCCCGGGGGGGTTTGGAAACACCATATATTTT. J is TRBJ1-3 and V is TRBV7-9; TRBD1 is a possible D gene (5 bases). Germline-derived CDR1 and CDR2 are SEHNR and FQNEAQ (reference sequence). The CDR3 spans 14 residues. V lost 5 bases and J lost 3, with 11 bases in between.

There are a few counts of this clone. In DNA, the CDR3 is TGCAGTGCTAGTCGGGTTAACAGGGACCATGGCTACACCTTC. Translating it yields CSASRVNRDHGYTF. The chain couples TRBV20-1 to TRBJ1-2; tentative D call: TRBD1 (6 bases). There are 14 residues in the CDR3. CDR1 is DFQATT, CDR2 SNEGSKA, per germline (reference sequence). The V end was cut by 3 bases, the J end by 6 bases, with 17 bases between.

The rearrangement uses TRBV10-3 and TRBJ1-1, with unresolved D. Germline V gene sequence: CDR1 ENHRY, CDR2 SYGVKD. This CDR3 is built from 12 residues. V lost 10 bases and J 4 bases, leaving 13 bases between the germline ends. The CDR3: CATGVRSTEAFF. The CDR3 bases are TGTGCCACCGGGGTTCGGAGCACTGAAGCTTTCTTT.

The V and J genes are TRBV3-1 (or the pseudogene TRBV3-2) and TRBJ1-2, with a possible D match to TRBD1 (6 bases). CDR1 is LGHDT and CDR2 is YNNKEL in the germline V gene (reference sequence). The CDR3 consists of 13 residues. V lost 1 base and J lost 8, with 11 bases in between. DNA of the CDR3: TGTGCCAGCAGCCAAGGGGCAGGGGTCGGCTACACCTTC. As protein: CASSQGAGVGYTF.

V and J are TRBV24-1 and TRBJ1-1, with D maybe TRBD1 (6 bases). Trimming shortened V by 0 bases and J by 7 bases, and 23 bases separated the two germline ends. The CDR3 runs to 18 residues. The germline V gene encodes CDR1 KGHDR and CDR2 SFDVKD. The CDR3 bases are TGTGCCACCAGTGATTTGAAGTACAGGGACCCAACGGGGAATGAAGCTTTCTTT. This sequence encodes CATSDLKYRDPTGNEAFF.

The V call is TRBV28, the J call TRBJ2-3; 8 bases fit TRBD2. CDR1 and CDR2 from the germline V gene are MDHEN and SYDVKM. J lost 2 bases, V lost 7 bases, and 11 bases had no gene match. The CDR3 runs to 16 residues. The CDR3 DNA follows: TGTGCCAGCATTCCAGCGGGGGAGACCGACACAGATACGCAGTATTTT. Its translation is CASIPAGETDTDTQYF.

This rearrangement joins TRBV4-3 to TRBJ1-2; D is uncertain. The CDR3 loop spans 16 amino acids. CDR1 LGHNA and CDR2 YSLEER come from the germline V gene. V was clipped by 0 bases and J by 0 bases, with 11 bases between them. CDR3 in amino acids: CASSQDAARSNYGYTF. In nucleotides, the CDR3 is TGCGCCAGCAGCCAAGATGCGGCCAGATCTAACTATGGCTACACCTTC.

V usage is TRBV12-3 or TRBV12-4 and J usage is TRBJ1-2, with 7 bases aligning to TRBD1. The CDR3 length is 13 residues. The J segment lost 6 bases and the V segment lost 6 bases, leaving 7 bases of the junction unmatched. Written as DNA, the CDR3 is TGTGCCAGCAGCTATGGGACAGCTGATGGCTACACCTTC. This codes for CASSYGTADGYTF.

The rearrangement joins TRBV7-3 to TRBJ2-6, with a possible D match to TRBD1 (6 bases). This CDR3 region has 16 residues. The V and J ends lost 2 bases and 2 bases respectively, with 10 bases between them. In germline, CDR1 is SGHTA, CDR2 FQGTGA. DNA of the CDR3: TGTGCCAGCAGCTTAGGGGCAGGGGCTGGGGCCAACGTCCTGACTTTC. Translating gives CASSLGAGAGANVLTF.

The chain recombines TRBV4-2 with TRBJ2-6; a weak D match, TRBD2 (7 bases). Trimming removed 0 bases from V and 0 bases from J, with 12 bases in between. Per the germline V gene, CDR1 is LGHNA and CDR2 is YNFKEQ. This CDR3 spans 18 amino acids. CDR3 sequence: CASSQDAGAPSGANVLTF. The CDR3 coding sequence is TGTGCCAGCAGCCAAGATGCGGGGGCCCCCTCTGGGGCCAACGTCCTGACTTTC.

The rearrangement uses TRBV29-1 and TRBJ1-4, with 11 bases aligning to TRBD1. Germline assignment: CDR1 SQVTM and CDR2 ANQGSEA. V lost 7 bases and J lost 5; bases outside the gene matches: 3. This CDR3 is 13 amino acids long. The CDR3 protein is CSARTGGNEKLFF. The CDR3 DNA reads TGCAGCGCCCGGACAGGGGGCAATGAAAAACTGTTTTTT.